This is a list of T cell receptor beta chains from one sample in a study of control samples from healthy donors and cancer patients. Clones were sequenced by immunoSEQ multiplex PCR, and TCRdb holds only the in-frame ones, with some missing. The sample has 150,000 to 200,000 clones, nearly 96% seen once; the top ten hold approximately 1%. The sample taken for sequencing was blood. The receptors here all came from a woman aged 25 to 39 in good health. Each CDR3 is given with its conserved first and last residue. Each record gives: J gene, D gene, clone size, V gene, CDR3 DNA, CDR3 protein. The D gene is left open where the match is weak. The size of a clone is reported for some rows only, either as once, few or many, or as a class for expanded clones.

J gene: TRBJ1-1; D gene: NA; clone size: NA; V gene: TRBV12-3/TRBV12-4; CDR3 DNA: TGTGCCAGCAGTCCTCGCAGAAACACTGAAGCTTTCTTT; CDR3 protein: CASSPRRNTEAFF
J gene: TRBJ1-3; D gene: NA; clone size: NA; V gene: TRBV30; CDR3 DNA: TGTGCCTGGAGTGTAAAGGTGGGCGTTTTTGGAAACACCATATATTTT; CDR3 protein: CAWSVKVGVFGNTIYF
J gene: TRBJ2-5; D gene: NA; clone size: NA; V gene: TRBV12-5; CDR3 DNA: TGTGCTAGTGCTCTCCCGGGACGCCAAGAGACCCAGTACTTC; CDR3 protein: CASALPGRQETQYF
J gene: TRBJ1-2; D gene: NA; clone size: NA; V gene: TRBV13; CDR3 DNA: TGTGCCAGCAGCTTCGGGGACGGAGTTGGCTACACCTTC; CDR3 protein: CASSFGDGVGYTF
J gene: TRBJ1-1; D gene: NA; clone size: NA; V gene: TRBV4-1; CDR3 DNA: TGCGCCAGCAGCCACCCGGGGGCCACTGAAGCTTTCTTT; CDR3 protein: CASSHPGATEAFF
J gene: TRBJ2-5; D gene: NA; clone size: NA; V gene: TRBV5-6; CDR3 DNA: TGTGCCAGCAGCTTCGGACTAACCCAAGAGACCCAGTACTTC; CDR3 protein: CASSFGLTQETQYF
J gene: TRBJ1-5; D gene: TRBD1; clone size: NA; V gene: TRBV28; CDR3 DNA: TGTGCCAGCAGTCCCGGGACAGTTAGCAATCAGCCCCAGCATTTT; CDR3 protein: CASSPGTVSNQPQHF
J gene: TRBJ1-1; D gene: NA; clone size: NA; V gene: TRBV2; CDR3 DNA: TGTGCCAGCATCCTCGGACGGAACACTGAAGCTTTCTTT; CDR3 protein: CASILGRNTEAFF
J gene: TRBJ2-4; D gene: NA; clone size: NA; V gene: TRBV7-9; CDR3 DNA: TGTGCCAGCAGCTTAAAGGGGACAACGAAAGCCAAAAACATTCAGTACTTC; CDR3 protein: CASSLKGTTKAKNIQYF
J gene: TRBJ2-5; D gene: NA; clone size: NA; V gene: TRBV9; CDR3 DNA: TGTGCCAGCAGCACACGACCCCGCCAAGAGACCCAGTACTTC; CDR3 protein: CASSTRPRQETQYF
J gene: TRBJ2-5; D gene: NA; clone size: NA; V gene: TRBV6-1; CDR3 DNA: TGTGCCAGCAGTGAAGCGTTTGGGATTCAAGAGACCCAGTACTTC; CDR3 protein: CASSEAFGIQETQYF
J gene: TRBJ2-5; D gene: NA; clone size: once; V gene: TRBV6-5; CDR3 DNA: TGTGCCAGCGGCCCTAGCGTGGAGACCCAGTACTTC; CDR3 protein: CASGPSVETQYF
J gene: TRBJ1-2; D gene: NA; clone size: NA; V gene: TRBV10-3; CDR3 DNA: TGTGCCATCAGAAACCAGGAAAACTATGGCTACACCTTC; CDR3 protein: CAIRNQENYGYTF
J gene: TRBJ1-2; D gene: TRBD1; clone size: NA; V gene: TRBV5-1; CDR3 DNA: TGCGCCAGCAGCCTCAGGCCGGGACAGGCAGAAGGCTACACCTTC; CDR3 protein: CASSLRPGQAEGYTF
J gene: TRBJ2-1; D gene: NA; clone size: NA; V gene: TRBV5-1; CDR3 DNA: TGCGCCAGCAGCTTGAGCCCAAAAGGTGAGCAGTTCTTC; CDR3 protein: CASSLSPKGEQFF
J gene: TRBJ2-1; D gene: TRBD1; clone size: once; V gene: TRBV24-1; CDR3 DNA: TGTGCCACCAGTGATCCCAGGGGGCATGAGCAGTTCTTC; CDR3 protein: CATSDPRGHEQFF
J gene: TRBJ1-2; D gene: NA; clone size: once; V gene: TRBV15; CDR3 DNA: TGTGCCACCAGCAGCCCCTTGGGGGACAATCCCCCGGGAGGCTACACCTTC; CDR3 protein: CATSSPLGDNPPGGYTF
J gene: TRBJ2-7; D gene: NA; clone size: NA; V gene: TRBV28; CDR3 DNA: TGTGCCAGCAGTCGAGGTAAAGGAACCTACGAGCAGTACTTC; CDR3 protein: CASSRGKGTYEQYF
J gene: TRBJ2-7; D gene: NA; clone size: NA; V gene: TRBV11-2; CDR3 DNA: TGTGCCAGCAGCTTAGGGTCTGCGGGGAGCTACGAGCAGTACTTC; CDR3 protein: CASSLGSAGSYEQYF
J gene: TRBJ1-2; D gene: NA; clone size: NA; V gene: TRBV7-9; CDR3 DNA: TGTGCCAGCAGCTCTACGACGAGTCTGGACTATGGCTACACCTTC; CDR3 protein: CASSSTTSLDYGYTF
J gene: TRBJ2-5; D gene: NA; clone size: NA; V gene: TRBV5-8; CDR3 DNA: TGTGCCAGCAGCTTGGGATCAGGGGTTACAGAGACCCAGTACTTC; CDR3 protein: CASSLGSGVTETQYF
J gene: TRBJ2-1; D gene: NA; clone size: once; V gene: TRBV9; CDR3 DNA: TGTGCCAGCAGCGCGGACGGATCTTACAATGAGCAGTTCTTC; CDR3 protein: CASSADGSYNEQFF
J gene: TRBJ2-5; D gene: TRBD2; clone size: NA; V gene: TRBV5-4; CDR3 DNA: TGTGCCAGCAGCTTGGCTAGCGGCCAGCGGACCCAGTACTTC; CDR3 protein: CASSLASGQRTQYF
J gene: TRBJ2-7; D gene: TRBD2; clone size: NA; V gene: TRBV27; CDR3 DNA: TGTGCCAGCAGCTCACTAGCGGGAGCATACGAGCAGTACTTC; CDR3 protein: CASSSLAGAYEQYF
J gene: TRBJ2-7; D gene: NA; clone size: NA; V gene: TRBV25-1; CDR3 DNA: TGTGCCAGCAGTCCCCGGTGGAGGATCCACGAGCAGTACTTC; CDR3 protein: CASSPRWRIHEQYF
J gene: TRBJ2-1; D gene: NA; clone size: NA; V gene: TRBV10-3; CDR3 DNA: TGTGCCATCAGTGAGTCGGCAAGGGTTTACAATGAGCAGTTCTTC; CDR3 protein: CAISESARVYNEQFF
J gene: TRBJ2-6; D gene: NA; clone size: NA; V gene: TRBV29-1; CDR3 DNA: TGCAGCGTTGGGAGACAGAGCTCTGGGGCCAACGTCCTGACTTTC; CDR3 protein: CSVGRQSSGANVLTF
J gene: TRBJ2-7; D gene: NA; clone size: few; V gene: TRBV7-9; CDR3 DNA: TGTGCCAGCAGCCCCGGGACCTCCTACGAGCAGTACTTC; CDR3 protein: CASSPGTSYEQYF
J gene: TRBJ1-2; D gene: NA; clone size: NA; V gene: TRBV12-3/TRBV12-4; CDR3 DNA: TGTGCCAGCAGGACAGATCCCTATGGCTACACCTTC; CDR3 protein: CASRTDPYGYTF
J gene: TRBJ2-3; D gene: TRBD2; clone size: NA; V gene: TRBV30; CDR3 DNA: TGTGCCTGGAGTGTGACTAGCGGGAGCGTAGATACGCAGTATTTT; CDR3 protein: CAWSVTSGSVDTQYF
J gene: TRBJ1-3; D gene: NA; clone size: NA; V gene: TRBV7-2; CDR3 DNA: TGTGCCAGCAGCTTTTTCGCAGGGGCCTCTGGAAACACCATATATTTT; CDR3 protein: CASSFFAGASGNTIYF
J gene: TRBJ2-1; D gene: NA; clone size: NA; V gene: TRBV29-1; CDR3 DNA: TGCAGCGTTGTACTCACCAACGGTGAGCAGTTCTTC; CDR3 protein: CSVVLTNGEQFF
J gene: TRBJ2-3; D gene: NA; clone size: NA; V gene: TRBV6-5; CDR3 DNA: TGTGCCAGCAAACAGGTGGCAGGGTTCACAGATACGCAGTATTTT; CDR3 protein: CASKQVAGFTDTQYF
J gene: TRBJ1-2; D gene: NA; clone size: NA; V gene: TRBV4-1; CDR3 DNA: TGCGCCAGCAGCCAAGCAGGGCCCCCGTCTAACTATGGCTACACCTTC; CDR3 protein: CASSQAGPPSNYGYTF
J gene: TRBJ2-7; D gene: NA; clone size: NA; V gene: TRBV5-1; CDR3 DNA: TGCGCCAGCAGATCACAAGGCCTAGCGTATGCCTACGAGCAGTACTTC; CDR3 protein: CASRSQGLAYAYEQYF